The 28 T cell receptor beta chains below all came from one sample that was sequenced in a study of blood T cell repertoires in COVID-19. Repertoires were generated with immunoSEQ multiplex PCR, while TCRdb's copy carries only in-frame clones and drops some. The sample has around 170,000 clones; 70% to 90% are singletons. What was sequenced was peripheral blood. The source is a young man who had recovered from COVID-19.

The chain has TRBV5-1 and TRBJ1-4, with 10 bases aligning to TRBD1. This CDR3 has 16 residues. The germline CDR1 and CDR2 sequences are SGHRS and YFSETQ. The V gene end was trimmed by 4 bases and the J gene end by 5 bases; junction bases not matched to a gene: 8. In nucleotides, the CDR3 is TGCGCCAGCAGCCTGGCCCCGGGACAGGGGAATGAAAAACTGTTTTTT. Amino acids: CASSLAPGQGNEKLFF.

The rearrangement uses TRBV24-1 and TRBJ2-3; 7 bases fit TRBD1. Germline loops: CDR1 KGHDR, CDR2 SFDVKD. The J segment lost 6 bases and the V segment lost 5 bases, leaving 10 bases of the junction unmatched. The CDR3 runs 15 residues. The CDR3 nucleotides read TGTGCCACCAGTGCAAAGACAGGGCGAGGGGATACGCAGTATTTT. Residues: CATSAKTGRGDTQYF.

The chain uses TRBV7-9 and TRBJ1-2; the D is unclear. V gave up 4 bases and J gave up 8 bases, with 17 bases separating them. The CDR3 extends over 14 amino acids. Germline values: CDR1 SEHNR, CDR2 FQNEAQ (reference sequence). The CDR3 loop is CASSSYGLSGGYTF. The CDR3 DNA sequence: TGTGCCAGCAGCTCATATGGGTTATCGGGGGGCTACACCTTC.

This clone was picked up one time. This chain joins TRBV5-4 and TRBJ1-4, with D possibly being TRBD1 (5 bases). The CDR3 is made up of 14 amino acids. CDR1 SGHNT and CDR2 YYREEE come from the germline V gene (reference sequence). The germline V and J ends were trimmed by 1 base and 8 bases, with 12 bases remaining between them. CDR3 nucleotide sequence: TGTGCCAGCAGCTTGCAGGGCATCGGGGAAAAACTGTTTTTT. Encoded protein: CASSLQGIGEKLFF.

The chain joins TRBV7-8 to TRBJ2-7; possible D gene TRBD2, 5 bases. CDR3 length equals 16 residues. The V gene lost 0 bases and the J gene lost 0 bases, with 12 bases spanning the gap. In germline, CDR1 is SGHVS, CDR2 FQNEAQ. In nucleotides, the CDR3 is TGTGCCAGCAGCTTAGCGCCCAGCGGTAGCTCCTACGAGCAGTACTTC. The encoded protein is CASSLAPSGSSYEQYF.

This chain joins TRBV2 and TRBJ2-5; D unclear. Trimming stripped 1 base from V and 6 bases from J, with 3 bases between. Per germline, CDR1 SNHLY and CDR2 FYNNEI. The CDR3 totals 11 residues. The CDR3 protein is CASSEGQTQYF. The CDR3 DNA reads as TGTGCCAGCAGTGAAGGGCAGACCCAGTACTTC. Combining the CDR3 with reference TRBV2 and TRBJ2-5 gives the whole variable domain EPEVTQTPSHQVTQMGQEVILRCVPISNHLYFYWYRQILGQKVEFLVSFYNNEISEKSEIFDDQFSVERPDGSNFTLKIRSTKLEDSAMYFCASSEGQTQYFGPGTRLLVL.

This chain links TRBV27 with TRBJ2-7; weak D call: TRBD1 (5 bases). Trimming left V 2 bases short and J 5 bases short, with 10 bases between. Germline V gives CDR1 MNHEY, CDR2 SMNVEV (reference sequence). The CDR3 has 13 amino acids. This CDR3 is CASSLGRAHEQYF. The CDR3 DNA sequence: TGTGCCAGCAGTTTAGGCAGGGCCCACGAGCAGTACTTC.

The CDR3 DNA sequence: TGCGCCAGCAGCGAAAGACAGAACACCGGGGAGCTGTTTTTT. Translated, it gives CASSERQNTGELFF. The chain employs TRBV5-1 and TRBJ2-2; no clear D. CDR3 size: 14 residues. V lost 4 bases to trimming and J lost 1 base, with 8 bases between them. From germline, CDR1 is SGHRS and CDR2 YFSETQ.

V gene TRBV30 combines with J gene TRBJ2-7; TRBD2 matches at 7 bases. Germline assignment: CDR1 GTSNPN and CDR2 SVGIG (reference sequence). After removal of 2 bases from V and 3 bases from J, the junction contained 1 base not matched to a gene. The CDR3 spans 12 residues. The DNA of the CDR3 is TGTGCCTGGAGTACGGGGGGCTACGAGCAGTACTTC. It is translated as CAWSTGGYEQYF.

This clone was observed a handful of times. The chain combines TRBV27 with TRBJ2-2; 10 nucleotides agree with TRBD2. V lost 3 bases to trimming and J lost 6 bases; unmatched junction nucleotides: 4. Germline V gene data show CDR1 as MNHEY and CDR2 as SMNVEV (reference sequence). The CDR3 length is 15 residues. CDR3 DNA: TGTGCCAGCAGTTTTCTAGCGGGAGACCCCGGGGAGCTGTTTTTT. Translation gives CASSFLAGDPGELFF.

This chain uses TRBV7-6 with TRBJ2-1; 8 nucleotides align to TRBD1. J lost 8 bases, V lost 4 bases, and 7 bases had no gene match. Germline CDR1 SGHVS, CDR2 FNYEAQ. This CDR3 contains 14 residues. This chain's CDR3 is CASSSAYRGDEQFF. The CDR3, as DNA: TGTGCCAGCAGCTCCGCCTACAGGGGGGATGAGCAGTTCTTC.

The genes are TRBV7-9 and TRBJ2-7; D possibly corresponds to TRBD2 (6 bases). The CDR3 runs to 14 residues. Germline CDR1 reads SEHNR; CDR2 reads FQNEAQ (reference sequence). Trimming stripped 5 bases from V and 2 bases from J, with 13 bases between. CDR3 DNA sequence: TGTGCCAGCAGCCATCGGACTATTCCCTACGAGCAGTACTTC. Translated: CASSHRTIPYEQYF.

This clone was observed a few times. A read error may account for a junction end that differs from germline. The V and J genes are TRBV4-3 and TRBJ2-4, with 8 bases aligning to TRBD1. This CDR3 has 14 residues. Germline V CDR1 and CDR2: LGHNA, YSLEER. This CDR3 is CASSQAGVTGEMSF. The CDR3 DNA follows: TGCGCCAGCAGCCAAGCCGGGGTGACAGGGGAAATGAGCTTC.

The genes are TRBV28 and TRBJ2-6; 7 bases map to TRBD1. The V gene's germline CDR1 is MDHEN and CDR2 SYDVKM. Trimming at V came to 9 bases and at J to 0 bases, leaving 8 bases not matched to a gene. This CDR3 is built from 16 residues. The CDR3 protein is CASIGQAISGANVLTF. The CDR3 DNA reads TGTGCCAGTATCGGACAGGCGATCTCTGGGGCCAACGTCCTGACTTTC.

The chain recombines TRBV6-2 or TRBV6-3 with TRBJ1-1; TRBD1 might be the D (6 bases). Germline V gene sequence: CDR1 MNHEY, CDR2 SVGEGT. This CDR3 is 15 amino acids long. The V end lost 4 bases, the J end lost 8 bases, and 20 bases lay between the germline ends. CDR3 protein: CASSSGGPDSSEAFF. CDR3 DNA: TGTGCCAGCAGTTCGGGGGGGCCGGACTCTTCCGAAGCTTTCTTT.

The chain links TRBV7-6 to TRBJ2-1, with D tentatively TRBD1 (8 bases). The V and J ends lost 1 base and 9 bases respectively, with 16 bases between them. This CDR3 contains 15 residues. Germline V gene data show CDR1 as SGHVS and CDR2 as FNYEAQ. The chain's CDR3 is CASSLERTGGAEQFF. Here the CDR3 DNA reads TGTGCCAGCAGCTTAGAAAGAACAGGGGGGGCTGAGCAGTTCTTC.

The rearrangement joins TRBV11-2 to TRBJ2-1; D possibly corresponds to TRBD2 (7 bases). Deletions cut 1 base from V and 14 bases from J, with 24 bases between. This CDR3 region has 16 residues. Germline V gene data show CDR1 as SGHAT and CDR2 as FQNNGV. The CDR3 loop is CASSLVGVGGRAPEFF. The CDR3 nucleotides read TGTGCCAGCAGCTTAGTTGGAGTAGGGGGGAGGGCACCTGAGTTCTTC.

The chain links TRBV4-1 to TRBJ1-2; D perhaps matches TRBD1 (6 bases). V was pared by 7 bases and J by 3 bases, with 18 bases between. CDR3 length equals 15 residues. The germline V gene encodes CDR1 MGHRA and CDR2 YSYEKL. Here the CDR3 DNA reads TGCGCCAGCACCCTTACAGGGAACTGGGACTATGGCTACACCTTC. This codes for CASTLTGNWDYGYTF.

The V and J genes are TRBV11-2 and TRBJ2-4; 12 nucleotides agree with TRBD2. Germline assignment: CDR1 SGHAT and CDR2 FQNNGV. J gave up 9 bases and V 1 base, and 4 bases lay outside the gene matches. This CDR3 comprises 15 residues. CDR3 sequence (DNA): TGTGCCAGCAGCTTAGGGCTAGCGGGAGGGGGCATTCAGTACTTC. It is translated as CASSLGLAGGGIQYF.

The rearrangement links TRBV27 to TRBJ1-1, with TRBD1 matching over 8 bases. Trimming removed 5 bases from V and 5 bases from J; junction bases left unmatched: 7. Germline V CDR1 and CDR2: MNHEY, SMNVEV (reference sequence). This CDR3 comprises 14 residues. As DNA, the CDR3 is TGTGCCAGCAGTCGAAGACAGGGGCGGACTGAAGCTTTCTTT. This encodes CASSRRQGRTEAFF.

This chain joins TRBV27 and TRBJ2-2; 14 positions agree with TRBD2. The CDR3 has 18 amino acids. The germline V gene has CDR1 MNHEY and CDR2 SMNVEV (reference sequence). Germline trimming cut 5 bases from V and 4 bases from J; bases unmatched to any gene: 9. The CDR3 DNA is TGTGCCAGCAGTGCACTGGGACTAGCGGGAGTAACCACCGGGGAGCTGTTTTTT. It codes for CASSALGLAGVTTGELFF.

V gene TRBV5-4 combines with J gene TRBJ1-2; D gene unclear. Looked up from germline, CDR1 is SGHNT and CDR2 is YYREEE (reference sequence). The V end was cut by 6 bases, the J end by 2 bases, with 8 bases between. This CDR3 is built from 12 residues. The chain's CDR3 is CASTRENYGYTF. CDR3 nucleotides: TGTGCCAGCACGAGGGAAAACTATGGCTACACCTTC.

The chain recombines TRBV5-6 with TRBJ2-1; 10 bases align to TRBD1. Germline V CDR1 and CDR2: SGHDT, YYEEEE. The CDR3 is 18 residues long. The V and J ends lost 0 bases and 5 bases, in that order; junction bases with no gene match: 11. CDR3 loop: CASSLALTGGFPNNEQFF. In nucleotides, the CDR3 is TGTGCCAGCAGCTTGGCCCTGACAGGGGGCTTCCCAAACAATGAGCAGTTCTTC.

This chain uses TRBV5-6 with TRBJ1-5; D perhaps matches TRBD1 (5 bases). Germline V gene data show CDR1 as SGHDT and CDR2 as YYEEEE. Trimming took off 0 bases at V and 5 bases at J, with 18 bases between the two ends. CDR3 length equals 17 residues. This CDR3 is CASSLGSGGRNYQPQHF. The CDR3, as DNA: TGTGCCAGCAGCTTGGGTTCCGGGGGACGGAACTATCAGCCCCAGCATTTT.

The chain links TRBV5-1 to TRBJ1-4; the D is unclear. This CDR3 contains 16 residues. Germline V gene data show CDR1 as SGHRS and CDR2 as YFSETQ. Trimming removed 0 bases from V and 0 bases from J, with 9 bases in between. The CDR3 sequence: CASSLEVAATNEKLFF. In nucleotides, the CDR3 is TGCGCCAGCAGCTTGGAGGTGGCGGCAACTAATGAAAAACTGTTTTTT. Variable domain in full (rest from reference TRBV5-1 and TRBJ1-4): KAGVTQTPRYLIKTRGQQVTLSCSPISGHRSVSWYQQTPGQGLQFLFEYFSETQRNKGNFPGRFSGRQFSNSRSEMNVSTLELGDSALYLCASSLEVAATNEKLFFGSGTQLSVL.

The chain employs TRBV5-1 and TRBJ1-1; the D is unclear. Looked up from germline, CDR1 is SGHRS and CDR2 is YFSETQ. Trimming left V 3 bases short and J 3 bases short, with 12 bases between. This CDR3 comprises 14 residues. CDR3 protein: CASSYQLGDTEAFF. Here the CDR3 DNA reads TGCGCCAGCAGCTACCAACTGGGAGACACTGAAGCTTTCTTT.

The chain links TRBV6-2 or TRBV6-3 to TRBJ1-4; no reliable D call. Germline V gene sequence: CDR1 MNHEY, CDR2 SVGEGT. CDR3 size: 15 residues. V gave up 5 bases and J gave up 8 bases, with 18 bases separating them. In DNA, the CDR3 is TGTGCCAGCAGTACCCCATCGGGAGGAGGAGAAAAACTGTTTTTT. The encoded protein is CASSTPSGGGEKLFF.

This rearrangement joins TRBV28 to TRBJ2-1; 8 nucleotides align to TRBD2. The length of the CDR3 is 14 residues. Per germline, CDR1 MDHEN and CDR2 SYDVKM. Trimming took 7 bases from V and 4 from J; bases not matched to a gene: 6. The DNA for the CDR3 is TGTGCCAGCAAAACTAGCGGAGCTTACAATGAGCAGTTCTTC. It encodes CASKTSGAYNEQFF.